These 27 T cell receptor beta chains came from one sample sequenced in a study of blood T cell repertoires in COVID-19. The assay was immunoSEQ multiplex PCR, and TCRdb's table has in-frame clones only and misses some. The sample lists about 150,000 clones, approximately 81% occurring once. The sample taken for sequencing was peripheral blood. Every receptor here comes from a human donor in a cohort sampled during active COVID-19.

V is TRBV7-2 and J is TRBJ2-1, with a possible D match to TRBD2 (6 bases). Trimming removed 1 base from V and 6 bases from J, with 16 bases in between. In germline, CDR1 is SGHTA, CDR2 FQGNSA. This CDR3 comprises 16 residues. As DNA, the CDR3 is TGTGCCAGCAGCTTAGTGGGCGGGGCCATCCGCAATGAGCAGTTCTTC. Its translation is CASSLVGGAIRNEQFF.

About this clone itself: Other DNA sequences in the same sample also yield this CDR3. This sequence joins TRBV5-4 and TRBJ2-1, with D possibly TRBD2 on 6 matching bases. Germline V lookup: CDR1 SGHNT, CDR2 YYREEE (reference sequence). V lost 0 bases to trimming and J lost 3 bases, with 10 bases between them. This CDR3 contains 15 residues. CDR3 loop: CASSLGGGLYNEQFF. The DNA of the CDR3 is TGTGCCAGCAGCTTGGGTGGGGGACTCTACAATGAGCAGTTCTTC. Combining the CDR3 with reference TRBV5-4 and TRBJ2-1 gives the whole variable domain ETGVTQSPTHLIKTRGQQVTLRCSSQSGHNTVSWYQQALGQGPQFIFQYYREEENGRGNFPPRFSGLQFPNYSSELNVNALELDDSALYLCASSLGGGLYNEQFFGPGTRLTVL.

This clone has just a few counts. The J gene is TRBJ1-4, the V gene TRBV4-2, with 10 bases lining up with TRBD1. From germline, CDR1 is LGHNA and CDR2 YNFKEQ. Losses at the gene ends were 3 bases for V and 11 bases for J; bases not matched to a gene: 9. This CDR3 has 15 residues. DNA for the CDR3: TGTGCCAGCAGCCAGGGACAGGGGACTTTGAGCAAACTGTTTTTT. It translates to CASSQGQGTLSKLFF.

V is TRBV5-1 and J is TRBJ2-2; no reliable D call. V was trimmed by 2 bases and J by 0 bases, leaving 14 bases between them. Germline V gene lookup returns CDR1 SGHRS and CDR2 YFSETQ. The CDR3 extends over 17 amino acids. For the CDR3, the DNA is TGCGCCAGCAGCTTTCATTTGGCAGGATCGAACACCGGGGAGCTGTTTTTT. Its protein is CASSFHLAGSNTGELFF.

The V and J genes are TRBV19 and TRBJ1-2; weak D call: TRBD1 (6 bases). The CDR3 consists of 15 residues. V was shortened by 7 bases and J by 6 bases, with 21 bases between the two germline ends. Germline assignment: CDR1 LNHDA and CDR2 SQIVND (reference sequence). CDR3 sequence (DNA): TGTGCCAGTAATCTAGTGGGGGGGGCTATGGATGGCTACACCTTC. Protein: CASNLVGGAMDGYTF.

This clone has a single count. This chain connects TRBV6-2 or TRBV6-3 to TRBJ1-2; 7 nucleotides line up with TRBD1. V gave up 4 bases and J gave up 4 bases; unmatched junction bases: 9. The CDR3 contains 15 residues. Germline CDR1 and CDR2: MNHEY and SVGEGT. This CDR3 reads CASSSGTAGAYGYTF. The CDR3 nucleotides read TGTGCCAGCAGTTCGGGGACAGCCGGTGCCTATGGCTACACCTTC.

This chain connects TRBV14 to TRBJ2-1; D not resolved. V lost 2 bases and J lost 2, with 10 bases in between. The CDR3 spans 15 residues. Germline V gene data show CDR1 as SGHDN and CDR2 as FVKESK. This CDR3 is CASSQPGSTYNEQFF. Written as DNA, the CDR3 is TGTGCCAGCAGCCAACCGGGTTCCACCTACAATGAGCAGTTCTTC.

The rearrangement links TRBV4-1 to TRBJ2-5, with TRBD1 identical over 11 bases. The CDR3 runs 18 residues. The V gene's germline CDR1 is MGHRA and CDR2 YSYEKL. The ends lost 1 base at V and 1 base at J; junction bases unmatched: 8. CDR3: CASSQADPGTGGQETQYF. CDR3 nucleotide sequence: TGCGCCAGCAGCCAAGCCGATCCCGGGACAGGGGGCCAAGAGACCCAGTACTTC.

In DNA form, the CDR3 reads TGTGCCAGCAGTCTCCAGGCTCAAGAGACCCAGTACTTC. Protein sequence: CASSLQAQETQYF. The chain employs TRBV5-5 and TRBJ2-5; unclear D gene. CDR1 and CDR2 from the germline V gene are SGHKS and YYEKEE (reference sequence). This CDR3 has 13 residues. Trimming pared 5 bases from V and 2 bases from J, leaving 10 bases between.

This clone has just one count. The rearrangement uses TRBV15 and TRBJ1-5; weak D call: TRBD1 (5 bases). The CDR3 has 15 amino acids. The germline V gene encodes CDR1 LNHNV and CDR2 YYDKDF (reference sequence). V was cut by 4 bases and J by 7 bases, with 17 bases left in between. DNA for the CDR3: TGTGCCACCAGCACCAAACCGGGAGGGACGCAGCCCCAGCATTTT. This sequence encodes CATSTKPGGTQPQHF.

V usage is TRBV5-1 and J usage is TRBJ2-4; 13 bases are a match to TRBD2. Looked up from germline, CDR1 is SGHRS and CDR2 is YFSETQ. CDR3 length: 14 residues. After removal of 4 bases from V and 8 bases from J, the junction contained 3 bases not matched to a gene. CDR3 nucleotide sequence: TGCGCCAGCAGCAGCACTAGCGGGGGGGACATTCAGTACTTC. Translating gives CASSSTSGGDIQYF.

J is TRBJ1-5 and V is TRBV6-6, with D possibly TRBD1 on 6 matching bases. The ends were cut back, 8 bases at V and 4 bases at J, with 9 bases in the middle. The CDR3 totals 12 residues. Germline CDR1 is MNHNY and CDR2 is SVGAGI (reference sequence). CDR3 loop: CASRGGNQPQHF. CDR3 nucleotide sequence: TGTGCCAGCCGAGGGGGAAATCAGCCCCAGCATTTT.

The chain has TRBV7-2 and TRBJ1-2; D gene unclear. V was cut by 1 base and J by 5 bases, with 8 bases left in between. The V gene's germline CDR1 is SGHTA and CDR2 FQGNSA. This CDR3 spans 13 amino acids. Here the CDR3 reads CASSLVELYGYTF. The CDR3 bases are TGTGCCAGCAGCTTAGTGGAGTTGTATGGCTACACCTTC.

This clone was recorded only once. The chain links TRBV27 to TRBJ1-2; 7 bases fit TRBD1. CDR3 length: 18 amino acids. Germline CDR1 and CDR2: MNHEY and SMNVEV (reference sequence). V dropped 6 bases and J dropped 3; count of bases not matched to a gene: 19. CDR3 DNA sequence: TGTGCCAGCAGCCCCGCTCGCAGGGGGATCCCCTTCGACTATGGCTACACCTTC. As protein: CASSPARRGIPFDYGYTF.

The chain employs TRBV20-1 and TRBJ1-3; perhaps TRBD1 as D (6 bases). V lost 3 bases and J lost 3, with 12 bases in between. Per the germline V gene, CDR1 is DFQATT and CDR2 is SNEGSKA (reference sequence). This CDR3 has 14 residues. CDR3 in amino acids: CSASRGASGNTIYF. The CDR3 DNA reads as TGCAGTGCTAGTCGGGGGGCGAGTGGAAACACCATATATTTT.

This chain connects TRBV7-9 to TRBJ1-6; D is uncertain. Trimming cost V 5 bases and J 6 bases, with 11 bases left between them. CDR1 and CDR2 (germline): SEHNR, FQNEAQ (reference sequence). This CDR3 has 14 residues. CDR3 region: CASSLNPVNSPLHF. Here the CDR3 DNA reads TGTGCCAGCAGCCTAAATCCCGTTAATTCACCCCTCCACTTT.

This rearrangement joins TRBV5-1 to TRBJ1-2, with TRBD1 identical over 9 bases. This CDR3 has 14 residues. V was pared by 4 bases and J by 8 bases, with 9 bases of the junction left unmatched. The V gene's germline CDR1 is SGHRS and CDR2 YFSETQ. CDR3 sequence reads: CASSTLTGGEGYTF. The CDR3 region has the DNA TGCGCCAGCAGCACCCTGACAGGGGGGGAAGGCTACACCTTC.

The J gene is TRBJ2-5, the V gene TRBV27; 7 positions match TRBD2. The CDR3 spans 13 residues. CDR1 and CDR2 from the germline V gene are MNHEY and SMNVEV (reference sequence). V lost 6 bases, J lost 2 bases, and 3 bases stayed unmatched. DNA for the CDR3: TGTGCCAGCAGGTCCGGGAGGCAAGAGACCCAGTACTTC. This encodes CASRSGRQETQYF.

The J gene is TRBJ1-4, the V gene TRBV6-5; D call uncertain. The V end was cut by 4 bases, the J end by 5 bases, with 11 bases between. Germline V lookup: CDR1 MNHEY, CDR2 SVGAGI. The CDR3 loop spans 14 amino acids. CDR3 coding DNA: TGTGCCAGCAGTTCCTTGCAACAGAATGAAAAACTGTTTTTT. Translation: CASSSLQQNEKLFF.

On this clone itself: The sample has other DNA sequences that encode this CDR3 too. The chain links TRBV7-2 to TRBJ1-5; a weak D match, TRBD1 (6 bases). CDR3 size: 13 residues. The V end lost 4 bases, the J end lost 2 bases, and 6 bases lay between the germline ends. Germline assignment: CDR1 SGHTA and CDR2 FQGNSA. This chain's CDR3 is CASSSGGNQPQHF. CDR3 sequence (DNA): TGTGCCAGCAGCTCAGGGGGCAATCAGCCCCAGCATTTT. The complete variable domain, with remaining parts taken from reference TRBV7-2 and TRBJ1-5, reads GAGVSQSPSNKVTEKGKDVELRCDPISGHTALYWYRQSLGQGLEFLIYFQGNSAPDKSGLPSDRFSAERTGGSVSTLTIQRTQQEDSAVYLCASSSGGNQPQHFGDGTRLSIL.

This clone appeared a single time. The chain links TRBV19 to TRBJ1-5; possible D gene TRBD1, 5 bases. Trimming stripped 1 base from V and 6 bases from J, with 16 bases between. This CDR3 has 16 amino acids. Germline CDR1 reads LNHDA; CDR2 reads SQIVND (reference sequence). The CDR3 nucleotides are TGTGCCAGTAGTATAGTCGGACAAATTGACGGTCAGCCCCAGCATTTT. Translation: CASSIVGQIDGQPQHF.

The chain couples TRBV10-3 to TRBJ2-3; D unclear. V was shortened by 2 bases and J by 6 bases, with 6 bases between the two germline ends. This CDR3 is 12 amino acids long. In germline, CDR1 is ENHRY, CDR2 SYGVKD. The CDR3 is CAISEMGDTQYF. CDR3 DNA: TGTGCCATCAGTGAGATGGGCGATACGCAGTATTTT.

This sequence joins TRBV16 and TRBJ2-2; the D is unclear. Trimming removed 4 bases at V and 5 bases at J, with 8 bases between. This CDR3 has 13 residues. The germline V gene encodes CDR1 KGHSY and CDR2 FQNENV. The chain's CDR3 is CASSPAVTGELFF. The CDR3 region has the DNA TGTGCCAGCAGCCCCGCGGTGACCGGGGAGCTGTTTTTT. The full variable domain, rest sourced from reference TRBV16 and TRBJ2-2, is GEEVAQTPKHLVRGEGQKAKLYCAPIKGHSYVFWYQQVLKNEFKFLISFQNENVFDETGMPKERFSAKCLPNSPCSLEIQATKLEDSAVYFCASSPAVTGELFFGEGSRLTVL.

The chain recombines TRBV3-1 (or the pseudogene TRBV3-2) with TRBJ1-5; 9 bases are a match to TRBD1. Germline V lookup: CDR1 LGHDT, CDR2 YNNKEL (reference sequence). The CDR3 contains 16 residues. The V gene end was trimmed by 2 bases and the J gene end by 1 base; junction bases not matched to a gene: 3. CDR3 amino acids: CASSQTGTGSNQPQHF. The CDR3 coding sequence is TGTGCCAGCAGCCAAACCGGGACAGGGAGCAATCAGCCCCAGCATTTT.

This clone was found a few times. The chain recombines TRBV4-3 with TRBJ2-2, with TRBD1 matching over 7 bases. The V gene's germline CDR1 is LGHNA and CDR2 YSLEER. The CDR3 totals 16 residues. With V trimmed by 4 bases and J by 2 bases, 7 bases remained unmatched. The CDR3 DNA follows: TGCGCCAGCAGCCTTTGGGACAGACTAAACACCGGGGAGCTGTTTTTT. It is translated as CASSLWDRLNTGELFF.

The chain links TRBV11-3 to TRBJ2-1; D is perhaps TRBD2 (7 bases). The CDR3 has 15 amino acids. The germline gives CDR1 SGHNT, CDR2 YENEEA. Between the trimmed V and J ends, which lost 7 bases and 8 bases, there was a span of 21 bases. DNA of the CDR3: TGTGCCAGCACCCCTGGATCTACGGGGGGCGATGAGCAGTTCTTC. Translating gives CASTPGSTGGDEQFF.

The chain couples TRBV7-2 to TRBJ2-7; 9 bases map to TRBD1. Germline V gene lookup returns CDR1 SGHTA and CDR2 FQGNSA. CDR3 size: 15 residues. V shed 0 bases, J shed 1 base, and the junction held 1 base outside the gene matches. The CDR3 here is CASSLATGGSYEQYF. The CDR3, as DNA: TGTGCCAGCAGCTTAGCGACAGGGGGATCCTACGAGCAGTACTTC.